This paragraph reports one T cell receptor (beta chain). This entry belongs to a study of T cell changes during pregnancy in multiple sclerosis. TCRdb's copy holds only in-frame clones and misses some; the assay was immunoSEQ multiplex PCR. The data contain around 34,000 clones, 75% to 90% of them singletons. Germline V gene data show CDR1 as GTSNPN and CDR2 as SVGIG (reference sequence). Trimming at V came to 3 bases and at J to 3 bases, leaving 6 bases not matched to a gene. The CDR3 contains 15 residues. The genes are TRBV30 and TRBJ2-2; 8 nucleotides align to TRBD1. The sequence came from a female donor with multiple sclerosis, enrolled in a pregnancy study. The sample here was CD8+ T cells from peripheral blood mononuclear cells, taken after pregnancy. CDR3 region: CAWRQQGADTGELFF. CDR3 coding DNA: TGTGCCTGGAGGCAGCAGGGGGCCGACACCGGGGAGCTGTTTTTT.